The next 13 T cell receptor beta chains were all read from a single sample in a study of Ad26.COV2.S vaccination and SARS-CoV-2 variants. Documented treatment: approximately 18 received Ad26.COV2.S at low or high dose, single or two shots; about 5 received placebo; per-sample allocation not given. The study sampled participants on day 63 after the first vaccine or placebo injection. The table came from immunoSEQ multiplex PCR; TCRdb's copy has only in-frame clones and leaves some out. The table has hundreds of thousands of clones, about 87% seen once. The sequences come from peripheral blood, collected in a trial of Ad26.COV2.S vaccine versus placebo. These receptors were taken from a person aged 18 to 59 who received the Ad26.COV2.S COVID-19 vaccine or a placebo.

The chain uses TRBV19 and TRBJ2-5; 7 bases map to TRBD1. CDR3 length equals 14 residues. CDR1 LNHDA and CDR2 SQIVND come from the germline V gene (reference sequence). J was trimmed by 2 bases and V by 5 bases; bases with no gene match: 5. CDR3 region: CASSDSGQQETQYF. For the CDR3, the DNA is TGTGCCAGTAGTGATTCGGGACAGCAAGAGACCCAGTACTTC.

The CDR3 DNA follows: TGTGCCAGCAGCAGCGGACAGGGGCGATCCTACGAGCAGTACTTC. It yields the protein CASSSGQGRSYEQYF. V and J are TRBV7-6 and TRBJ2-7; 9 nucleotides align to TRBD1. J was trimmed by 1 base and V by 5 bases; bases with no gene match: 6. The germline V gene has CDR1 SGHVS and CDR2 FNYEAQ. The CDR3 covers 15 residues.

The CDR3 region is CASSLSGGDTDTQYF. The CDR3 DNA sequence: TGCGCCAGCAGCCTTAGCGGGGGGGACACAGATACGCAGTATTTT. The chain combines TRBV5-1 with TRBJ2-3; 11 nucleotides align to TRBD2. The CDR3 extends over 15 amino acids. Germline CDR1 is SGHRS and CDR2 is YFSETQ. With 4 bases clipped from V and 2 bases from J, the junction kept 3 bases outside the gene matches.

This sequence joins TRBV12-3 or TRBV12-4 and TRBJ1-5; D unclear. Trimming stripped 1 base from V and 7 bases from J, with 8 bases between. This CDR3 contains 13 residues. CDR3 sequence (DNA): TGTGCCAGCAGTTTAGGAGGAAAACAGCCCCAGCATTTT. It codes for CASSLGGKQPQHF.

This CDR3 reads CASSSTFGEQFF. CDR3 sequence (DNA): TGTGCCAGCAGTTCTACCTTTGGGGAGCAGTTCTTC. This chain uses TRBV27 with TRBJ2-1; D is ambiguous. Germline lookup yields CDR1 MNHEY and CDR2 SMNVEV (reference sequence). V lost 4 bases, J lost 10 bases, and 11 bases lay in between. This CDR3 region has 12 residues.

The chain recombines TRBV12-5 with TRBJ1-5; the D is unclear. The germline V and J ends were trimmed by 7 bases and 0 bases, with 13 bases remaining between them. This CDR3 contains 15 residues. CDR1 LGHNT and CDR2 FRNRAP come from the germline V gene. The CDR3 nucleotides read TGTGCTAGTGCCGAGCAGGTTTATAGCAATCAGCCCCAGCATTTT. This gives the protein CASAEQVYSNQPQHF.

The chain uses TRBV7-9 and TRBJ2-3, with D uncertain. Trimming stripped 2 bases from V and 4 bases from J, with 4 bases between. The CDR3 extends over 12 amino acids. Germline V gene data show CDR1 as SEHNR and CDR2 as FQNEAQ (reference sequence). In DNA, the CDR3 is TGTGCCAGCAGCTTAAGCCCAGATACGCAGTATTTT. It is translated as CASSLSPDTQYF.

This clone was found once. This sequence joins TRBV7-9 and TRBJ2-1; D remains unclear. CDR1 is SEHNR, CDR2 FQNEAQ, per germline (reference sequence). With 5 bases removed from V and 8 bases from J, the gap between germline ends came to 10 bases. CDR3 length equals 12 residues. The CDR3 reads CASSRTWDEQFF. The CDR3, as DNA: TGTGCCAGCAGCCGAACGTGGGATGAGCAGTTCTTC.

This chain links TRBV5-4 with TRBJ1-2; 10 nucleotides agree with TRBD1. The germline gives CDR1 SGHNT, CDR2 YYREEE (reference sequence). Trimming cost V 4 bases and J 2 bases; bases outside gene matches: 11. The CDR3 totals 17 residues. CDR3 in amino acids: CASSNGQGGLSNYGYTF. The DNA for the CDR3 is TGTGCCAGCAGCAACGGACAGGGGGGACTGAGCAACTATGGCTACACCTTC.

The chain links TRBV27 to TRBJ1-6; 9 bases are a match to TRBD1. The ends lost 0 bases at V and 10 bases at J; junction bases unmatched: 4. Germline values: CDR1 MNHEY, CDR2 SMNVEV (reference sequence). The CDR3 runs 15 residues. The CDR3 sequence: CASSLSPDRGSPLHF. CDR3 coding DNA: TGTGCCAGCAGTTTATCCCCGGACAGGGGATCACCCCTCCACTTT.

This chain joins TRBV28 and TRBJ2-3, with 10 bases matching TRBD1. CDR1 and CDR2 (germline): MDHEN, SYDVKM. V lost 5 bases to trimming and J lost 5 bases; unmatched junction nucleotides: 10. CDR3 size: 16 residues. CDR3 sequence reads: CASSPRQGAVGDTQYF. The CDR3 coding sequence is TGTGCCAGCAGTCCGCGACAGGGGGCTGTGGGAGATACGCAGTATTTT.

J is TRBJ2-1 and V is TRBV7-2; tentative D call: TRBD2 (7 bases). The CDR3 covers 15 residues. Germline loops: CDR1 SGHTA, CDR2 FQGNSA. Trimming took off 6 bases at V and 2 bases at J, with 14 bases between the two ends. DNA for the CDR3: TGTGCCAGCAGAGGGGGGAGGGGTACCTACAATGAGCAGTTCTTC. Amino acid sequence: CASRGGRGTYNEQFF. Full variable domain (missing parts from reference TRBV7-2 and TRBJ2-1): GAGVSQSPSNKVTEKGKDVELRCDPISGHTALYWYRQSLGQGLEFLIYFQGNSAPDKSGLPSDRFSAERTGGSVSTLTIQRTQQEDSAVYLCASRGGRGTYNEQFFGPGTRLTVL.

This chain joins TRBV5-1 and TRBJ1-1, with 7 bases lining up with TRBD1. Germline assignment: CDR1 SGHRS and CDR2 YFSETQ. This CDR3 has 13 amino acids. V gave up 5 bases and J gave up 0 bases; unmatched junction bases: 1. This CDR3 is CASRGQLNTEAFF. Here the CDR3 DNA reads TGCGCCAGCAGGGGACAGTTGAACACTGAAGCTTTCTTT.